This T cell receptor beta chain was found in a study of human T cells and chemical hapten exposure. Looking at the study overall: Researchers reported sensitizing a roughly 2 cm by roughly 2 cm upper inner arm skin site with 2% DPC.

The CDR3 is 16 residues long. In germline, CDR1 is SGHVS, CDR2 FNYEAQ. The germline V and J ends were trimmed by 5 bases and 4 bases, with 19 bases remaining between them. This clonotype was picked up a small number of times. Time point given: pre-sensitization, week 0. Treatment meaning: therapeutic diphenylcyclopropenone sensitization with weekly scalp DPC. The authors extracted total RNA from unfractionated whole blood. TCRdb re-called the RACE reads with MiXCR, one entry per CDR3 protein. The sample includes more than 100,000 distinct CDR3 sequences, 13% seen only once; the top ten take 2.8%. The clonotype comes from a woman aged 18-29 years with alopecia areata. Some clones in this sample may be carry-over from other donors' samples. The V and J genes are TRBV7-6 and TRBJ2-3; D possibly corresponds to TRBD2 (7 bases). The sequencing here drew on whole blood, taken in connection with sensitization to the hapten diphenylcyclopropenone (DPC). The CDR3 DNA follows: TGTGCCAGCAGCCACCCACCGGGGGGCCTGCCAGATACGCAGTATTTT. Its translation: CASSHPPGGLPDTQYF.